This T cell receptor (beta chain) emerged from a study of blood T cell repertoires in COVID-19. Background on the study: The United States, Italy and Spain provided the acute and convalescent COVID-19 samples.

Living in about two dozen US areas, the participants were between roughly 18 and 89 years of age. Assignment of participants to cohorts was predicated upon participant-reported clinical history. Germline-derived CDR1 and CDR2 are ENHRY and SYGVKD. The CDR3 has 18 amino acids. V was pared by 6 bases and J by 0 bases, with 21 bases between. In the original analysis: Estimates of nucleated cell counts were drawn from the amplification of reference gene primers. The table came from immunoSEQ multiplex PCR; TCRdb's copy has only in-frame clones and leaves some out. The V and J calls and clone size were taken over from that table, and D and trimming were inferred from the DNA. The sample yields a few hundred thousand clones, 75% to 85% seen once.

Sequenced sample: PBMCs or T cells enriched from blood (not recorded which). This TCR was sampled from a man aged 25 to 40 with acute COVID-19. The J gene is TRBJ1-3, the V gene TRBV10-3, with a tentative D call TRBD1 (6 bases). The CDR3 sequence is CAIRYKKGGANSGNTIYF. The CDR3 nucleotides read TGTGCCATCAGATACAAGAAGGGGGGGGCCAACTCTGGAAACACCATATATTTT.